Given below is one T cell receptor (beta chain) in context. The antigen is undetermined. The CDR3 covers 14 residues. Per the germline V gene, CDR1 is SEHNR and CDR2 is FQNEAQ (reference sequence). After removal of 3 bases from V and 2 bases from J, the junction contained 3 bases not matched to a gene. The data were obtained in a study of graft-versus-host responses after intestinal transplantation. Whole-study findings and limits: Association was observed between peak circulating GvH clone levels and early post-transplant HvG declines.

TCRdb's copy holds only in-frame clones and misses some; the assay was immunoSEQ multiplex PCR. This table has about 16,000 clones, 88% appearing once. The TCR comes from a human patient who received an intestinal transplant, so some T cells may come from the graft donor. This sample comprised PBMCs, obtained approximately 16 weeks after intestinal transplant. The J gene is TRBJ2-7, the V gene TRBV7-9, with TRBD2 identical over 8 bases. As DNA, the CDR3 is TGTGCCAGCAGCTTGCAGGGACTAGCCTACGAGCAGTACTTC. Translating gives CASSLQGLAYEQYF.